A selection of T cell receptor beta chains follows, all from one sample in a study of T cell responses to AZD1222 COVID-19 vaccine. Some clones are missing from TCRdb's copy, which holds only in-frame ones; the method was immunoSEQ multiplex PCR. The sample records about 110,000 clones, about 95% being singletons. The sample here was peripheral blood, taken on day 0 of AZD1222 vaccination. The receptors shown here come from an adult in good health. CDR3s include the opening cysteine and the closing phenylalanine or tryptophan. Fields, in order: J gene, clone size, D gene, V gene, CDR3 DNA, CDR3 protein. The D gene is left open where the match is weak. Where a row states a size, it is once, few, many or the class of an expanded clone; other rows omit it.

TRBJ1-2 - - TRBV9 TGTGCCAGCAGCGTAGATGGTGGATATAGTGAGGGCTACACCTTC CASSVDGGYSEGYTF
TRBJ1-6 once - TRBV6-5 TGTGCCAGCAGTTACTCGAAGTGGACAGATAATTCACCCCTCCACTTT CASSYSKWTDNSPLHF
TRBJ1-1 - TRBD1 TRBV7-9 TGTGCCAGCAGCTCAGTGAGCGACAGGGCCACTGAAGCTTTCTTT CASSSVSDRATEAFF
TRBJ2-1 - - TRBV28 TGTGCCAGCACCCCTCGGTCGTGGGGCAGGAGCTCCTACAATGAGCAGTTCTTC CASTPRSWGRSSYNEQFF
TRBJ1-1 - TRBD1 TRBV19 TGTGCCAGTATAACCTGGACAGGGAGAAACACTGAAGCTTTCTTT CASITWTGRNTEAFF
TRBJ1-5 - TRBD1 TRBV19 TGTGCCAGTAGTGTCTCCCGGGACAGGGGGAATCAGCCCCAGCATTTT CASSVSRDRGNQPQHF
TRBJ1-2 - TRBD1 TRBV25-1 TGTGCCAGCAGTGAAGGGGGACAGCATACTAACTATGGCTACACCTTC CASSEGGQHTNYGYTF
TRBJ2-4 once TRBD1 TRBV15 TGTGCCACCAGCAGAGTCACCAGGGGGAACATTCAGTACTTC CATSRVTRGNIQYF
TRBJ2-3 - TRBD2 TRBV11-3 TGTGCCAGCAGTCAGCTAGCGGGGCCGACAGATACGCAGTATTTT CASSQLAGPTDTQYF
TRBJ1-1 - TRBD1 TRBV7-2 TGTGCCAGCAGCTTTTCAGGGGGGAACACTGAAGCTTTCTTT CASSFSGGNTEAFF
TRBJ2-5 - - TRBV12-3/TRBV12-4 TGTGCCAGCAGCTGGGGTCCAGAGACCCAGTACTTC CASSWGPETQYF
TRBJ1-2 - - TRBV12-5 TGTGCTAGTGGTTTGGTATATGGCACGGAGATTTCCTATGGCTACACCTTC CASGLVYGTEISYGYTF
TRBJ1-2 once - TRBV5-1 TGCGCCAGCAGCCTGCCGATGACTAACTATGGCTACACCTTC CASSLPMTNYGYTF
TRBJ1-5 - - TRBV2 TGTGCCAGCAAGGGGCTACACAATCAGCCCCAGCATTTT CASKGLHNQPQHF
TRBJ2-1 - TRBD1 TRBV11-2 TGTGCCAGCAGCCTAGGACAGGGTTCCTACAATGAGCAGTTCTTC CASSLGQGSYNEQFF
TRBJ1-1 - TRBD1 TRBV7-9 TGTGCCAGCAGCGCCTTAGGGGGCGGAGGGGGTAACACTGAAGCTTTCTTT CASSALGGGGGNTEAFF
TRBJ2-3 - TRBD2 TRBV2 TGTGCCAGCAGGCCGTGGCTAGCGGGAGAAAAAAGCACAGATACGCAGTATTTT CASRPWLAGEKSTDTQYF
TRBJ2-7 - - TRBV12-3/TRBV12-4 TGTGCCAGCAGTAAGACTCGCGAGCAGTACTTC CASSKTREQYF
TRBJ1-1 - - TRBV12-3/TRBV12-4 TGTGCCAGCAGATATCGCGGCACTGAAGCTTTCTTT CASRYRGTEAFF
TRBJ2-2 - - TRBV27 TGTGCCAGCAGCCGCCGGGGAACCGGGGAGCTGTTTTTT CASSRRGTGELFF
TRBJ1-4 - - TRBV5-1 TGCGCCAGCAGCCCCGGAAGGGGGATTAATGAAAAACTGTTTTTT CASSPGRGINEKLFF
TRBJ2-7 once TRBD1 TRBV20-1 TGCAGTGCTAGTCTCTTGGGACAGGGGGCTAACGAGCAGTACTTC CSASLLGQGANEQYF
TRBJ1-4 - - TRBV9 TGTGCCAGCAGCCTAGGTGGGACCAAGGGTGAAAAACTGTTTTTT CASSLGGTKGEKLFF
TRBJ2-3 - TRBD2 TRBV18 TGTGCCAGCTCACCAAGGTCCGGGACTAGCGGGATCGTCTTCGCAGATACGCAGTATTTT CASSPRSGTSGIVFADTQYF
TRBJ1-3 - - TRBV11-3 TGTGCCAGCAGCCTACGTGGCACCGCCTCTGGAAACACCATATATTTT CASSLRGTASGNTIYF
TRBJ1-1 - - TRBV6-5 TGTGCCAGCAGTTACTCGGGTTTCGAAGCTTTCTTT CASSYSGFEAFF